This TCR beta chain was recorded in a study of cytomegalovirus exposure and HLA in healthy donors. On the study more broadly: A later analysis reported the same platform for the 95 to 150 validation repertoires and the roughly 700 first-cohort repertoires.

The study, taken as a whole, reports: Reported performance of the classifier showed diagnosis of cytomegalovirus status with high specificity and sensitivity.

The repertoire was sequenced with immunoSEQ multiplex PCR; TCRdb's copy has only in-frame clones and lacks some. This sample has tens of thousands of clones, with approximately 94% found just once. Separate from the approximately 720-subject first cohort, the roughly 110-subject validation cohort was the one that the donors belonged to. A word on this clone: Its matching antigen is unknown.

Trimming left V 5 bases short and J 2 bases short, with 17 bases between. Germline V lookup: CDR1 SGHRS, CDR2 YFSETQ. The length of the CDR3 is 16 residues. This rearrangement joins TRBV5-1 to TRBJ2-1, with D possibly being TRBD2 (5 bases). The sample was PBMCs. The receptor was isolated from a woman between 18 and 30 years old in good health and CMV-seropositive. The CDR3 region has the DNA TGCGCCAGCAGGGACGGCTCGGGGAGTACCTACAATGAGCAGTTCTTC. Translated: CASRDGSGSTYNEQFF.